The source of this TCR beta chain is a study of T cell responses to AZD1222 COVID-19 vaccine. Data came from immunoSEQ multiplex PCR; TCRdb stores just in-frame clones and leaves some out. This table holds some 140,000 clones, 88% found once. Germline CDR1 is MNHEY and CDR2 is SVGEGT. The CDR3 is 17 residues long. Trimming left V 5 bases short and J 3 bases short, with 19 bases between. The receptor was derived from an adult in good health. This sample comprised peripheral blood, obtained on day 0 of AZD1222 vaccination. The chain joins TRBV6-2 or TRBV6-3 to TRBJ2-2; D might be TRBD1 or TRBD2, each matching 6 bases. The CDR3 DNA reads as TGTGCCAGCAGTGCCCCCGGGGGCGGTTGGGACACCGGGGAGCTGTTTTTT. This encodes CASSAPGGGWDTGELFF.